This T cell receptor beta chain was obtained from a study of CD8+ T cells in alopecia areata. In the study overall: Those treated were given oral tofacitinib at 5 to 10 mg twice daily. Study outcomes and limitations: Patients displayed less clarity in TCR sharing than mice, a finding possibly related to HLA.

As for this clone: What it recognizes is unknown.

Following RNA extraction, reverse transcription yielded cDNA that acted as the sequencing template. Only in-frame clones appear in the TCRdb table, and some are missing; sequencing was by immunoSEQ multiplex PCR. The sample consists of roughly 200,000 clones, about 53% of them appearing once. Treatment: oral pan-JAK inhibitor, 5-10 mg twice daily. Samples from alopecia areata patients were lesional scalp punch biopsies and peripheral blood. Separation by sorting yielded CD4+ and CD8+ T cells from PBMCs. Trimming pared 3 bases from V and 8 bases from J, leaving 15 bases between. Germline V gene data show CDR1 as MGHRA and CDR2 as YSYEKL. The CDR3 runs 14 residues.

The V gene is TRBV4-1, the J gene TRBJ2-3, with D perhaps TRBD2 (5 bases). Sequencing used CD8+ T cells sorted from blood, obtained at week 24, from a patient treated with tofacitinib. This TCR was recovered from a human donor with alopecia areata. This chain's CDR3 is CASSQETRAVTQYF. As DNA, the CDR3 is TGCGCCAGCAGCCAGGAGACGCGGGCGGTTACGCAGTATTTT.